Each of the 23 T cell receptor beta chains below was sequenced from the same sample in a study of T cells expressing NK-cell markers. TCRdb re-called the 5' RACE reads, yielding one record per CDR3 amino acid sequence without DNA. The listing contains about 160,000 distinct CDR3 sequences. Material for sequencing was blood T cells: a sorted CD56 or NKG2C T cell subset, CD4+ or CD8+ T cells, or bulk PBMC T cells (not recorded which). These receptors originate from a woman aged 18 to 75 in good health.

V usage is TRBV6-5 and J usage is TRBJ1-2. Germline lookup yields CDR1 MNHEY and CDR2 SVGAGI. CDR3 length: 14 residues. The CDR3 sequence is CASSLDRSPYGYTF.

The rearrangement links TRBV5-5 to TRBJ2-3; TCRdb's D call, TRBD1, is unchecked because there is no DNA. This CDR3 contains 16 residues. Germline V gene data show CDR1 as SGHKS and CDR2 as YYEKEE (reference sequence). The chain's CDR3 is CASSLAARGSTDTQYF.

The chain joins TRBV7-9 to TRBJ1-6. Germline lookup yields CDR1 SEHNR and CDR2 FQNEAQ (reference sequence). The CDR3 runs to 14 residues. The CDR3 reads CASSGGKEGSPLHF.

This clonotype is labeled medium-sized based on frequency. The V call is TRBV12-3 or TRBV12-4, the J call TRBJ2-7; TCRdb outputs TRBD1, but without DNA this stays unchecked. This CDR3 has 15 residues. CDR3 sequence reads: CASSGPGQSSYEQYF.

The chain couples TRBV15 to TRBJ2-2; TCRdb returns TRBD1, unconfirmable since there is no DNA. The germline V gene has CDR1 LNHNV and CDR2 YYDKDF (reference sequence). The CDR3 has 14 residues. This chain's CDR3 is CATSRGGAAGELFF. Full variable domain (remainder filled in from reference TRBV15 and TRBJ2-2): DAMVIQNPRYQVTQFGKPVTLSCSQTLNHNVMYWYQQKSSQAPKLLFHYYDKDFNNEADTPDNFQSRRPNTSFCFLDIRSPGLGDTAMYLCATSRGGAAGELFFGEGSRLTVL.

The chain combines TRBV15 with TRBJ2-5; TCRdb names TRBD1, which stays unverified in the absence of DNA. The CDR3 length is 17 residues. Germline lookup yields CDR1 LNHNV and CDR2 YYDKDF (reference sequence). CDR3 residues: CATSRTRSGITQETQYF.

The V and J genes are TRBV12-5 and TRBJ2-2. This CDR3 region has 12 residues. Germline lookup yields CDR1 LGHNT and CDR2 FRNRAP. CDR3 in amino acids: CASGLVIGELFF.

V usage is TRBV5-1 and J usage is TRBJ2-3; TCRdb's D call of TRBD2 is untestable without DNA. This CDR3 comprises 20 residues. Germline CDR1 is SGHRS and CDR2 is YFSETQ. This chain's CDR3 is CASSSLSGRAGDAGTDTQYF.

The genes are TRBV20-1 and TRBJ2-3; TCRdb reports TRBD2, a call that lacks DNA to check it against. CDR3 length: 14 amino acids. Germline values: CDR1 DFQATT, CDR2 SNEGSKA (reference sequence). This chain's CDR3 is CSAKTSGNTDTQYF.

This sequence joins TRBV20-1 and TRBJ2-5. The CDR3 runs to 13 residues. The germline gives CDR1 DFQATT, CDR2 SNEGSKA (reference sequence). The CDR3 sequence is CSARISPQEAQYF.

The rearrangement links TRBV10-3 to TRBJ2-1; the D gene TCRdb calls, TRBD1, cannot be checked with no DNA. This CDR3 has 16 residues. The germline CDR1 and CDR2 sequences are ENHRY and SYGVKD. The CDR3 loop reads CAITGSPDRGLNEQFF.

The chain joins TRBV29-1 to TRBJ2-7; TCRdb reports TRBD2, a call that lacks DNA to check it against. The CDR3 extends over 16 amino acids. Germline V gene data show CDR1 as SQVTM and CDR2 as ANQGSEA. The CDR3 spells CSVVTLTGTRDGEQYF.

CDR3 protein: CASSSVSTQGHTGELFF. The chain couples TRBV7-3 to TRBJ2-2; the D call of TRBD1 rests on TCRdb alone, since no DNA is present to check it. Germline CDR1 reads SGHTA; CDR2 reads FQGTGA. This CDR3 region has 17 residues.

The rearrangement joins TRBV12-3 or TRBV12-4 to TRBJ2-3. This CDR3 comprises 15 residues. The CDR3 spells CASSTQLQSTDTQYF.

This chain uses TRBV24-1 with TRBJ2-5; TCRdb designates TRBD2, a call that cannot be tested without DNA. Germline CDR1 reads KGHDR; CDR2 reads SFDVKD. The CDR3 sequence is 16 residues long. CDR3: CATSDFDQEVGETQYF.

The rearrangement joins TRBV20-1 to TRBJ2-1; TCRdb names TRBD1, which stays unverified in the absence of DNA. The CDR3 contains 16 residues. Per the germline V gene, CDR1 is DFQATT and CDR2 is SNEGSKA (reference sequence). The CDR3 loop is CSAPFLDRANSGEQFF.

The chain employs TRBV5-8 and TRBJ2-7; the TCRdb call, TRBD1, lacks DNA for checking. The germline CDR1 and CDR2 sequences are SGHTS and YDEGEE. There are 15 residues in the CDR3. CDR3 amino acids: CASSLAQGHYYEQYF.

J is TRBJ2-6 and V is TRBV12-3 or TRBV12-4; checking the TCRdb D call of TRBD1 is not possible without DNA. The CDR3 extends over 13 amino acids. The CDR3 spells CASSFRAPNVLTF.

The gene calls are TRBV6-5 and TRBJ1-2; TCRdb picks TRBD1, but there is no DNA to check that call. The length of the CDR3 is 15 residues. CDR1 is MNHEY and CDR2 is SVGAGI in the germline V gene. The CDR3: CASSYLDRANYGYTF.

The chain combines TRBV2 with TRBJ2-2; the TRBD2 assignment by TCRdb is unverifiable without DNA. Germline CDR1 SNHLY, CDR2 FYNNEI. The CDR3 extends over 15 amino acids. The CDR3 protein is CASSGARGLTGELFF.

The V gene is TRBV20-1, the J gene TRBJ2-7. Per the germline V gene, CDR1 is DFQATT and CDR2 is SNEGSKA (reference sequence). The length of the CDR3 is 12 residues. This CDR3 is CSAQVNSYEQYF.

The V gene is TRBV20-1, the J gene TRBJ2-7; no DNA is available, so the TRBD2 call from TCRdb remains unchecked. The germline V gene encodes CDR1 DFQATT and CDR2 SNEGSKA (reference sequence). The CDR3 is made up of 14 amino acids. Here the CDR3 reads CSARDGVAGESQYF.

The CDR3 loop is CASSTQGGNGYTF. The chain joins TRBV5-1 to TRBJ1-2. Germline-derived CDR1 and CDR2 are SGHRS and YFSETQ. The CDR3 spans 13 residues.